This T cell receptor beta chain was captured by sequencing in a study of OX40 agonist ivuxolimab in advanced cancers. In terms of the full investigation: Ivuxolimab was an agonistic, fully human IgG2 monoclonal antibody directed against OX40 (CD134), a costimulatory receptor. Intravenous ivuxolimab was administered to patients every 2 weeks at six dose levels: 0.01, 0.1, 0.3, 1.5, 3 and 10 mg/kg. Of the 50 to 55 patients in dose escalation, about 20 had hepatocellular carcinoma, some 15 had melanoma, 9 had renal cell carcinoma and 9 had head and neck cancer. In the dose-escalation cohort, roughly four fifths of patients were male, and the mean age was roughly 60 years, with a range of roughly 20 to 85. Prior anti-PD-1, anti-PD-L1 or anti-CTLA-4 therapy was permitted, and less than 45% of dose-escalation patients had received checkpoint inhibitors. Three dose-escalation patients achieved partial responses, one with hepatocellular carcinoma and two with cutaneous melanoma. Peripheral TCRbeta sequencing was intended to test whether TCR sequence diversity was altered and clonal T-cell expansion was caused by ivuxolimab. The paper describes the monotherapy dose-escalation part (N of about 57 patients) of the phase I trial of ivuxolimab.

Results the study describes overall, beyond this receptor: At doses of 0.1 to 3.0 mg/kg, clonal expansion of both CD4+ and CD8+ T cells in blood was seen between baseline and week 6. Low levels of normalized T-cell clonal expansion were also shown by some nonresponding patients. The antigen specificity of the clonally expanded peripheral T cells was not determined. Partial responders in the 0.1-3.0 mg/kg groups had among the lowest normalized peripheral clonal expansion, especially among CD8+ T cells. After ivuxolimab, more expanded clones were found on average in CD8+ T cells than in CD4+ T cells.

About this clone itself: This clone's antigen is unknown. No much larger clonotype is one base removed from it; base qualities were not supplied.

Patients with autoimmune disease history or receiving systemic immunosuppression were excluded from the trial. Peripheral blood for TCR sequencing was drawn from every dose cohort at baseline, at cycle 4 day 1 and at cycle 7 day 1. Samples were obtained from an open-label, multicenter, first-in-human phase I dose-escalation trial of ivuxolimab. Adults with locally advanced or metastatic melanoma, renal cell, hepatocellular, or head and neck squamous cell carcinoma were enrolled in the trial. Before TCR sequencing, CD4+ T cells and CD8+ T cells were sorted from peripheral blood as separate populations. The CDR1 and CDR2 encoded by the germline V gene are SGHTA and FQGNSA. Measured from the cysteine to the phenylalanine, the CDR3 is 15 residues long. Only CDR3 DNA is held: 45 bases, read in frame from base 1. Unmatched junction bases come to 6, with V trimmed by 2 bases and J by 6 bases. For sequencing of the TCRbeta CDR3 region, genomic DNA was extracted from the sorted cells. TCRbeta CDR3 regions were sequenced using the immunoSEQ Assay. Held by TCRdb, this immuneACCESS table contains in-frame sequences only and omits some clones. Under half of the omission traces to an unresolved V gene where checked; the cause of the rest is unknown. Here the sample has 70,000 to 85,000 clones; around four fifths occur a single time. Clones ranked in the top ten supply over 4.5% of the sample.

The sequence links TRBV7-2 to TRBJ1-4; 7 nucleotides in the junction match TRBD1. This TCR came from an adult with an advanced solid tumor such as melanoma, head and neck, liver or kidney cancer. The source was CD4+ or CD8+ T cells sorted from blood, collected in a trial of the OX40 agonist ivuxolimab. The DNA is as follows: TGTGCCAGCAGCTTATTTAGGGGGCGGGATGAAAAACTGTTTTTT. This codes for CASSLFRGRDEKLFF.